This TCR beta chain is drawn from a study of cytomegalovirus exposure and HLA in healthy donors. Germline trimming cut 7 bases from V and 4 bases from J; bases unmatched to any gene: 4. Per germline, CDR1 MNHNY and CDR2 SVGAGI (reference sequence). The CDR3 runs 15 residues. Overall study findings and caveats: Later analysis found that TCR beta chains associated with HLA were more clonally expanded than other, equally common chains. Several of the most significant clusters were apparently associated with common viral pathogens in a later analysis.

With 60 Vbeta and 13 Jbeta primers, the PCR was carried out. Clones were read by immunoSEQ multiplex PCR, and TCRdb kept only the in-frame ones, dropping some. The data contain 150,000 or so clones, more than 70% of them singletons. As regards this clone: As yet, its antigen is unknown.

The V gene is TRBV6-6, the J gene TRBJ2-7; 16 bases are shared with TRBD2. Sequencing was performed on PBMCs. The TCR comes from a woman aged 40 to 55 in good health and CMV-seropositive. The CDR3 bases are TGTGCCAGCACCGGGACTAGCGGGAGGGCGTACGAGCAGTACTTC. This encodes CASTGTSGRAYEQYF.